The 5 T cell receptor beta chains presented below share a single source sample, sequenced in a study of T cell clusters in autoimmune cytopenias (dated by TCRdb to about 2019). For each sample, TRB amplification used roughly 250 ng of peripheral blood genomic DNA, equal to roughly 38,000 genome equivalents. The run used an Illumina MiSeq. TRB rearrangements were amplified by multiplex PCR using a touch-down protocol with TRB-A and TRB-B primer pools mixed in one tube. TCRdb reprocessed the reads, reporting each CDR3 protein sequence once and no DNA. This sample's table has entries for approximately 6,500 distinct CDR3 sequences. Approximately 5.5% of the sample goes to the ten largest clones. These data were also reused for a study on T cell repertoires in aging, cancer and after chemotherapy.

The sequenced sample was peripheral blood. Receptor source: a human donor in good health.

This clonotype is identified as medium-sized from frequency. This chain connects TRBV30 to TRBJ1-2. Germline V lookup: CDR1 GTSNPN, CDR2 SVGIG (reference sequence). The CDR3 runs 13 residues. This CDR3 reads CAWRVQVYYGYTF.

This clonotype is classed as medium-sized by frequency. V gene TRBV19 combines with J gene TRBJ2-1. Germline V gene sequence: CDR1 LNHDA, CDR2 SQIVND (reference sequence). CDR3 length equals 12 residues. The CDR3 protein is CASSQQYNEQFF.

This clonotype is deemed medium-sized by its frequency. CDR3 protein: CASRTWGGGDTGELFF. The chain carries TRBV5-6 and TRBJ2-2; TCRdb's D call, TRBD1, is unchecked because there is no DNA. The CDR3 totals 16 residues. CDR1 and CDR2 from the germline V gene are SGHDT and YYEEEE.

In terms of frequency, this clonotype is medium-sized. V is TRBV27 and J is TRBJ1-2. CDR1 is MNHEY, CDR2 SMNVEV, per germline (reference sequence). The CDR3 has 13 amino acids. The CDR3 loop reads CASSGDGNIGYTF.

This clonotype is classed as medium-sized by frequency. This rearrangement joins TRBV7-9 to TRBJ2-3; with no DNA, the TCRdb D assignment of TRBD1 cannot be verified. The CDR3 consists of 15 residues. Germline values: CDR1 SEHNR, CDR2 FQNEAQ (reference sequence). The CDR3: CASSLGGGGADTQYF.